Included here is one T cell receptor (beta chain) sequence, with context. Antigen: not known. This record belongs to a study of CD8+ T cells in alopecia areata. In the study overall: Patients remained on tofacitinib for 6 to 18 months and then went 6 months without it. Whole-study findings and limits: For lesional scalp, especially alopecia totalis/universalis, clonality was higher than in normal scalp. Sequences from scalp samples also cover resident alphabeta T cells of normal skin.

RNA extraction was followed by reverse transcription into cDNA, which acted as the sequencing template. The data were produced by immunoSEQ multiplex PCR, yet TCRdb's version contains in-frame clones alone and is incomplete. The sample holds approximately 150,000 clones, roughly 50% seen once. The source of this sequence is a human donor with alopecia areata. Material: CD4+ T cells sorted from blood.

The CDR3 is CASSHPPQRERANTGELFF. The CDR3 region has the DNA TGCGCCAGCAGCCACCCCCCGCAGCGGGAGAGGGCGAACACCGGGGAGCTGTTTTTT. The gene calls are TRBV5-1 and TRBJ2-2; TRBD2 agrees at 8 bases. The V gene end was trimmed by 4 bases and the J gene end by 0 bases; junction bases not matched to a gene: 14. Germline CDR1 SGHRS, CDR2 YFSETQ. CDR3 length equals 19 residues.